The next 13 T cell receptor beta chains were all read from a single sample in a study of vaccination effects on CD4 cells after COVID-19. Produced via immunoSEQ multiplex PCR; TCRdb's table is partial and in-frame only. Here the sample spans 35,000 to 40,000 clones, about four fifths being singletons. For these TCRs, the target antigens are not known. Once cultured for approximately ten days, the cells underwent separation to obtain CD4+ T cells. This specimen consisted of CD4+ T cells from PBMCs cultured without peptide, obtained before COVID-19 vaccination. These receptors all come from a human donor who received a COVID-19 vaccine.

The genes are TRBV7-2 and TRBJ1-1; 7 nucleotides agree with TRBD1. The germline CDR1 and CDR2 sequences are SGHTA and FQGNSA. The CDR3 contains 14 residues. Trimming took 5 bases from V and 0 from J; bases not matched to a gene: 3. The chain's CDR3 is CASSPQGVNTEAFF. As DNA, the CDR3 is TGTGCCAGCAGCCCTCAGGGGGTGAACACTGAAGCTTTCTTT.

In DNA, the CDR3 is TGCGCCAGCAGTTGGGGTGTGGAGGTGAACACTGAAGCTTTCTTT. It encodes CASSWGVEVNTEAFF. The rearrangement joins TRBV10-2 to TRBJ1-1; D remains ambiguous. The CDR3 totals 15 residues. Germline V gene lookup returns CDR1 WSHSY and CDR2 SAAADI. V lost 5 bases to trimming and J lost 0 bases, with 13 bases between them.

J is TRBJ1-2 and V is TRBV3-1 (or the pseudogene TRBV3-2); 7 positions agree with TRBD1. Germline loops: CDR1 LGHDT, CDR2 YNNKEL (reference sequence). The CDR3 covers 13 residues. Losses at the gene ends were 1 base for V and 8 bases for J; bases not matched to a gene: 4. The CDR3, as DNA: TGTGCCAGCAGCCAAGGACAGGGAGACGGCTACACCTTC. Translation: CASSQGQGDGYTF.

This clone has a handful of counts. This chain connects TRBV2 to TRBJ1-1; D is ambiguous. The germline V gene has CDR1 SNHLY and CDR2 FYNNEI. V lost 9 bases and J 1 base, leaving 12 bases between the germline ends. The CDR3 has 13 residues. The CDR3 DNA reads TGTGCCAGAAGGGTTAGCTGGAACACTGAAGCTTTCTTT. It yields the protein CARRVSWNTEAFF.

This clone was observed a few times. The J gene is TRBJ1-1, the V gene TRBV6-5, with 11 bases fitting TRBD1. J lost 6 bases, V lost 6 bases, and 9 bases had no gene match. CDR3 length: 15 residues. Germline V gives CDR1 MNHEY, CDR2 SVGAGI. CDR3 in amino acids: CASRKGDRGTAEAFF. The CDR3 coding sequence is TGTGCCAGCAGGAAAGGGGACAGGGGGACCGCTGAAGCTTTCTTT.

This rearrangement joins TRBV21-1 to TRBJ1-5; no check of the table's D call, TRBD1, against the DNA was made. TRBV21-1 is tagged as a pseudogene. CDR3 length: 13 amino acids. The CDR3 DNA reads TGTGCCAGCAGTGAGACAGGGCATCAGCCCCAGCATTTT. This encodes CASSETGHQPQHF.

The CDR3 DNA sequence: TGTGCTAGTGGCCTCGGGGGTCAGGATAATACGCAGTATTTT. Translating gives CASGLGGQDNTQYF. The chain uses TRBV12-5 and TRBJ2-3, with D possibly TRBD2 on 6 matching bases. The CDR3 totals 14 residues. CDR1 is LGHNT and CDR2 is FRNRAP in the germline V gene. Trimming cost V 6 bases and J 7 bases, with 17 bases left between them.

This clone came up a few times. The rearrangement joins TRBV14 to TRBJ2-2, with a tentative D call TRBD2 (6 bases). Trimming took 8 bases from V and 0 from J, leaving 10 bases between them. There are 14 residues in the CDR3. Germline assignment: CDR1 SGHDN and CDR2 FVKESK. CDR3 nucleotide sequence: TGTGCCAGCCGATTAGCGGCGAACACCGGGGAGCTGTTTTTT. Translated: CASRLAANTGELFF.

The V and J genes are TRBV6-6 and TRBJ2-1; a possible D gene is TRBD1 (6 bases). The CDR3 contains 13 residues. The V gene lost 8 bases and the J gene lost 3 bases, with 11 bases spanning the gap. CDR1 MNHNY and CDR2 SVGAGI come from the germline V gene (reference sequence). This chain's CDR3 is CASGQTLYNEQFF. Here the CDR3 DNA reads TGTGCCAGCGGACAGACTCTCTACAATGAGCAGTTCTTC.

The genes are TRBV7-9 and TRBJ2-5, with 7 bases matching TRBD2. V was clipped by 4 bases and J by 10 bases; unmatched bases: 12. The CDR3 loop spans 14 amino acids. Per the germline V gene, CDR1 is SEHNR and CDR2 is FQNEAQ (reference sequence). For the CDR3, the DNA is TGTGCCAGCAGCTGGGGGGGAGAGGGGTTCGGCCAGTACTTC. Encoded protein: CASSWGGEGFGQYF.

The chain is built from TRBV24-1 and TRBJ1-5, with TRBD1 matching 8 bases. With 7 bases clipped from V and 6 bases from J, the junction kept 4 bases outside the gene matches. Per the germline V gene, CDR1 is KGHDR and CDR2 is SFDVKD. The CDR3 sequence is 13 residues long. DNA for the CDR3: TGTGCCACCAGCGGACAGGGTCTTCAGCCCCAGCATTTT. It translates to CATSGQGLQPQHF.

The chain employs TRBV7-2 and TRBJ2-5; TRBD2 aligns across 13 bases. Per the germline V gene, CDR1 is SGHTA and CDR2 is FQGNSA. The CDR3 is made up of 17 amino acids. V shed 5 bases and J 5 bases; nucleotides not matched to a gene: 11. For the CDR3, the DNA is TGTGCCAGCAGCCTCGGGACTAGCGGGGCGGGGGGCGAGACCCAGTACTTC. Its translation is CASSLGTSGAGGETQYF. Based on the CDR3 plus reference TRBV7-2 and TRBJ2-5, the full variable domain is GAGVSQSPSNKVTEKGKDVELRCDPISGHTALYWYRQSLGQGLEFLIYFQGNSAPDKSGLPSDRFSAERTGGSVSTLTIQRTQQEDSAVYLCASSLGTSGAGGETQYFGPGTRLLVL.

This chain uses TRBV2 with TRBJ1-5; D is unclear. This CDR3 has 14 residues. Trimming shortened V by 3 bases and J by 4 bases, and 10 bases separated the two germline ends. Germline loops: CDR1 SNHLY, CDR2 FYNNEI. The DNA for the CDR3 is TGTGCCAGCAGTGACGTGCAGGTTAATCAGCCCCAGCATTTT. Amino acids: CASSDVQVNQPQHF. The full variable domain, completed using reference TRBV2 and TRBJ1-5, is EPEVTQTPSHQVTQMGQEVILRCVPISNHLYFYWYRQILGQKVEFLVSFYNNEISEKSEIFDDQFSVERPDGSNFTLKIRSTKLEDSAMYFCASSDVQVNQPQHFGDGTRLSIL.